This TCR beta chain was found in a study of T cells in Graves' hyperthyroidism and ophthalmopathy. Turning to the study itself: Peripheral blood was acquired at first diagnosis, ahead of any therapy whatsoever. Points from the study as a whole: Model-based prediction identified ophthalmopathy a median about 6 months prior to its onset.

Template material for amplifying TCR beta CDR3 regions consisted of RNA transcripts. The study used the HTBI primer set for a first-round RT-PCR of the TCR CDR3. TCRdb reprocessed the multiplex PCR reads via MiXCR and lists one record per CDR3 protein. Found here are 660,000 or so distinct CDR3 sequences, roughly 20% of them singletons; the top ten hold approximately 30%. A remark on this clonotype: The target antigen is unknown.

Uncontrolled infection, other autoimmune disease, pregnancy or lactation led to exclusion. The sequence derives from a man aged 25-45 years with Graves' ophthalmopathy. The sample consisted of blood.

In DNA, the CDR3 is TGTGCCAGCTCACCGGGAAGTGTTGGCAGGGGGCGGAATCAGCCCCAGCATTTT. This sequence encodes CASSPGSVGRGRNQPQHF. The chain couples TRBV18 to TRBJ1-5; 8 bases are shared with TRBD1. The CDR3 runs 18 residues. Germline values: CDR1 KGHSH, CDR2 LQKENI. V was pared by 3 bases and J by 4 bases, with 14 bases of the junction left unmatched.